The entry below describes one TCR beta chain. This entry belongs to a study of blood T cell repertoires in COVID-19. The wider study: Italy, Spain and the United States were the sources of the convalescent and acute COVID-19 samples. Nucleic acid was either cDNA or gDNA, and it came from T cells, B-cell-depleted T cells, or PBMCs.

The germline gives CDR1 MNHEY, CDR2 SMNVEV (reference sequence). The CDR3 length is 15 residues. The V and J ends lost 1 base and 4 bases, in that order; junction bases with no gene match: 2. Per the original methods: Reference gene primers were amplified, and this amplification served to estimate nucleated cell counts. Repertoires were generated with immunoSEQ multiplex PCR, while TCRdb's copy carries only in-frame clones and drops some. The V and J calls and clone size are taken from that table; D and trimming were inferred from the DNA. The table includes some 57,000 clones, 80% to 95% detected once.

The sequence derives from a human donor in a cohort sampled during active COVID-19. This sequence joins TRBV27 and TRBJ2-1; 9 bases map to TRBD2. Sequencing was carried out using peripheral blood. For the CDR3, the DNA is TGTGCCAGCAGTTTATGGACTAGCGTTTACAATGAGCAGTTCTTC. Protein: CASSLWTSVYNEQFF.